The 16 T cell receptor beta chains reported below all come from one sample, sequenced in a study of cytomegalovirus exposure and HLA in healthy donors. Primers: 60 Vbeta forward and 13 Jbeta reverse. The protocol was immunoSEQ multiplex PCR, while the TCRdb copy is restricted to in-frame clones and leaves out a portion. The sample lists 150,000 to 200,000 clones, around 85% occurring once. The specimen sequenced was PBMCs. All receptors derive from a man between 35 and 55 years old in good health and CMV-seropositive.

This clone was recorded once. The rearrangement joins TRBV19 to TRBJ1-1; 8 bases are a match to TRBD1. Per the germline V gene, CDR1 is LNHDA and CDR2 is SQIVND (reference sequence). The J segment lost 0 bases and the V segment lost 6 bases, leaving 6 bases of the junction unmatched. The CDR3 contains 15 residues. The CDR3 bases are TGTGCCAGTAGGATGAGGACAGGGTTGAACACTGAAGCTTTCTTT. This gives the protein CASRMRTGLNTEAFF. The full variable domain, with the rest looked up from reference TRBV19 and TRBJ1-1, is DGGITQSPKYLFRKEGQNVTLSCEQNLNHDAMYWYRQDPGQGLRLIYYSQIVNDFQKGDIAEGYSVSREKKESFPLTVTSAQKNPTAFYLCASRMRTGLNTEAFFGQGTRLTVV.

The CDR3 loop is CASSVSGGFYEQYF. The CDR3 DNA sequence: TGTGCCAGCAGCGTATCAGGGGGCTTCTACGAGCAGTACTTC. This rearrangement joins TRBV7-8 to TRBJ2-7, with TRBD1 matching over 8 bases. The J segment lost 3 bases and the V segment lost 5 bases, leaving 6 bases of the junction unmatched. Germline CDR1 reads SGHVS; CDR2 reads FQNEAQ. The CDR3 runs 14 residues.

This clone appeared a few times. The chain carries TRBV28 and TRBJ1-5, with 7 bases that match TRBD1. V shed 6 bases, J shed 6 bases, and the junction held 11 bases outside the gene matches. This CDR3 is built from 15 residues. Germline V CDR1 and CDR2: MDHEN, SYDVKM. CDR3 sequence (DNA): TGTGCCAGCAGATTGAGCGACAGGGTGTTTCAGCCCCAGCATTTT. This codes for CASRLSDRVFQPQHF.

The rearrangement links TRBV30 to TRBJ1-5; D gene uncertain. Trimming took 0 bases from V and 1 from J, leaving 16 bases between them. Looked up from germline, CDR1 is GTSNPN and CDR2 is SVGIG (reference sequence). The CDR3 has 17 residues. The CDR3 here is CAWSVGRPGRSNQPQHF. Written as DNA, the CDR3 is TGTGCCTGGAGTGTAGGTAGGCCAGGTAGGAGCAATCAGCCCCAGCATTTT.

A word on this clone: Different DNA sequences within this sample yield the same CDR3. The genes are TRBV5-5 and TRBJ1-1, with no clear D. The germline V and J ends were trimmed by 0 bases and 2 bases, with 11 bases remaining between them. Germline V lookup: CDR1 SGHKS, CDR2 YYEKEE (reference sequence). The CDR3 extends over 15 amino acids. The CDR3 here is CASSLVDTPNTEAFF. As DNA, the CDR3 is TGTGCCAGCAGCTTGGTTGACACTCCTAACACTGAAGCTTTCTTT.

The chain uses TRBV2 and TRBJ2-3, with a tentative D call TRBD1 (6 bases). Trimming shortened V by 3 bases and J by 4 bases, and 17 bases separated the two germline ends. This CDR3 is built from 16 residues. From germline, CDR1 is SNHLY and CDR2 FYNNEI. CDR3 sequence (DNA): TGTGCCAGCAGTGAGAAAAGCAACAGGGCTGCAGATACGCAGTATTTT. This encodes CASSEKSNRAADTQYF. The full variable domain, completed using reference TRBV2 and TRBJ2-3, is EPEVTQTPSHQVTQMGQEVILRCVPISNHLYFYWYRQILGQKVEFLVSFYNNEISEKSEIFDDQFSVERPDGSNFTLKIRSTKLEDSAMYFCASSEKSNRAADTQYFGPGTRLTVL.

This clone has just one count. CDR3 residues: CASSVTWNSPLHF. DNA of the CDR3: TGTGCCAGCAGCGTAACTTGGAATTCACCCCTCCACTTT. The rearrangement joins TRBV9 to TRBJ1-6, with D unclear. In germline, CDR1 is SGDLS, CDR2 YYNGEE. V was shortened by 1 base and J by 7 bases, with 6 bases between the two germline ends. The CDR3 is made up of 13 amino acids.

V is TRBV5-3 and J is TRBJ2-7; tentative D call: TRBD2 (5 bases). TRBV5-3 is designated an ORF whose function remains uncertain. The CDR3 totals 14 residues. The V and J ends lost 4 bases and 4 bases respectively, with 15 bases between them. The CDR3 bases are TGTGCCAGAAGCCCGGACCGAGGGTGGTACGAGCAGTACTTC. It is translated as CARSPDRGWYEQYF.

The chain is built from TRBV10-2 and TRBJ2-7; D ambiguous. Trimming stripped 3 bases from V and 6 bases from J, with 9 bases between. This CDR3 has 12 residues. Germline assignment: CDR1 WSHSY and CDR2 SAAADI. CDR3: CASSDAVSEQYF. Here the CDR3 DNA reads TGCGCCAGCAGTGATGCGGTAAGCGAGCAGTACTTC.

This sequence joins TRBV5-4 and TRBJ2-1; D is perhaps TRBD2 (6 bases). The V end lost 0 bases, the J end lost 6 bases, and 7 bases lay between the germline ends. The CDR3 extends over 13 amino acids. The germline gives CDR1 SGHNT, CDR2 YYREEE (reference sequence). The CDR3 coding sequence is TGTGCCAGCAGCTTGGTGGGAGGCAATGAGCAGTTCTTC. Residues: CASSLVGGNEQFF.

The V call is TRBV27, the J call TRBJ2-7, with 8 bases aligning to TRBD2. Germline CDR1 MNHEY, CDR2 SMNVEV (reference sequence). Trimming cost V 5 bases and J 3 bases; bases outside gene matches: 3. This CDR3 comprises 13 residues. CDR3 sequence: CASSGAGGYEQYF. DNA of the CDR3: TGTGCCAGCAGTGGTGCGGGGGGCTACGAGCAGTACTTC.

The chain employs TRBV5-8 and TRBJ1-5, with D perhaps TRBD1 (6 bases). Germline V gene sequence: CDR1 SGHTS, CDR2 YDEGEE. The ends were cut back, 3 bases at V and 2 bases at J, with 12 bases in the middle. The CDR3 has 15 residues. The DNA for the CDR3 is TGTGCCAGCAGCTATCAGGGGTCCGGCAATCAGCCCCAGCATTTT. This codes for CASSYQGSGNQPQHF.

The count of this clone is one. V and J are TRBV11-2 and TRBJ1-1; 9 positions match TRBD1. The CDR3 spans 15 residues. From germline, CDR1 is SGHAT and CDR2 FQNNGV. Trimming cost V 5 bases and J 5 bases; bases outside gene matches: 9. For the CDR3, the DNA is TGTGCCAGCAGCCCGTCCGGGACAGGGTGGACTGAAGCTTTCTTT. Encoded protein: CASSPSGTGWTEAFF.

This chain uses TRBV29-1 with TRBJ1-2; a possible D gene is TRBD1 (6 bases). Germline CDR1 is SQVTM and CDR2 is ANQGSEA. V lost 4 bases, J lost 8 bases, and 11 bases lay in between. The CDR3 contains 11 residues. In nucleotides, the CDR3 is TGCAGCGTTGGCAGGGGAGGGGGCTACACCTTC. Amino acid sequence: CSVGRGGGYTF.

The V and J genes are TRBV27 and TRBJ2-7; TRBD2 might be the D (6 bases). CDR3 length: 15 amino acids. V was clipped by 5 bases and J by 5 bases, with 19 bases between them. Germline V gene sequence: CDR1 MNHEY, CDR2 SMNVEV (reference sequence). The CDR3 DNA reads as TGTGCCAGCAGTCATTCAAGGGGACTCCGCCACGAGCAGTACTTC. Its translation: CASSHSRGLRHEQYF.

On this clone itself: This specimen includes other DNA sequences encoding the same CDR3. V is TRBV27 and J is TRBJ2-7; tentative D call: TRBD2 (5 bases). Trimming left V 5 bases short and J 0 bases short, with 11 bases between. This CDR3 has 14 amino acids. Germline-derived CDR1 and CDR2 are MNHEY and SMNVEV (reference sequence). This CDR3 reads CASSLGRGSYEQYF. The CDR3 nucleotides read TGTGCCAGCAGTCTCGGACGGGGCTCCTACGAGCAGTACTTC.